The subject of this entry is one T cell receptor beta chain. Some clones are missing from TCRdb's copy, which holds only in-frame ones; the method was immunoSEQ multiplex PCR. The sample holds fewer than 100,000 clones, 84% seen once. Germline CDR1 MRHNA, CDR2 SNTAGT. The junction had 1 base not matched to a gene; V was cut back by 4 bases and J by 6 bases. The CDR3 consists of 15 residues. This entry comes from a study of T cell responses to AZD1222 COVID-19 vaccine. The sequencing here drew on peripheral blood, taken 28 days after the second AZD1222 dose. This chain links TRBV6-4 with TRBJ2-1; TRBD2 matches 15 bases. The sequence was collected from an adult who received the AZD1222 COVID-19 vaccine. The CDR3 nucleotides are TGTGCCAGCAGTGGGACTAGCGGGGGGGCCAATGAGCAGTTCTTC. This codes for CASSGTSGGANEQFF.